The T cell receptor beta chain under discussion was sequenced for a study of T cells in localized non-small cell lung cancer. Using immunoSEQ multiplex PCR, the repertoire was profiled, and TCRdb retains in-frame clones only, with some absent. The sample lists 25,000 or so clones; less than 90% were seen once. Notes on this clone: What it recognizes is unknown.

Whole-study findings and limits: Elevated blood T cell density was associated with longer overall survival. Researchers found a median approximately 50 of the top 100 tumor clones in adjacent lung.

The sequencing here drew on peripheral blood, taken before any cancer treatment. The origin of this receptor is a female donor older than 55 with stage I lung adenocarcinoma.

CDR3 amino acids: CASSPGTGQYGYTF. The CDR3 DNA sequence: TGTGCCAGCTCACCCGGGACGGGGCAGTATGGCTACACCTTC. The V and J genes are TRBV18 and TRBJ1-2; weak D call: TRBD1 (5 bases). The V end lost 3 bases, the J end lost 5 bases, and 13 bases lay between the germline ends. From germline, CDR1 is KGHSH and CDR2 LQKENI. The CDR3 extends over 14 amino acids.